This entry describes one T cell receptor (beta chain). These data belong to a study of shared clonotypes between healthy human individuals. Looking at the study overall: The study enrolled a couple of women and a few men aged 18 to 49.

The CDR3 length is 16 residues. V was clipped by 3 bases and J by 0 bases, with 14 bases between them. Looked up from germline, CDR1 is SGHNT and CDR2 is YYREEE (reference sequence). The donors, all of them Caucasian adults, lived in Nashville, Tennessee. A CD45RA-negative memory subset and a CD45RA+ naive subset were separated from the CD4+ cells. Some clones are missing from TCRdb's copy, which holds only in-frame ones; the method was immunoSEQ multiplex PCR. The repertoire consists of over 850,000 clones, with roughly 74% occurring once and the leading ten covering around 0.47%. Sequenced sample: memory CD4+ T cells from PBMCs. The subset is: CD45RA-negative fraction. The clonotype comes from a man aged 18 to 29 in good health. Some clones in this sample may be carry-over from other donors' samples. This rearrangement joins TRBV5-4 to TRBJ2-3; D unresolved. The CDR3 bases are TGTGCCAGCAGCTCCGACCCCACCTTAAGCACAGATACGCAGTATTTT. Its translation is CASSSDPTLSTDTQYF.